These 19 T cell receptor beta chains were sequenced from one sample in a study of beta chain features in type 1 diabetes. No antigen is known for these receptors. The study, taken as a whole, reports: All four CD4+ subsets of Type 1 diabetes patients contained TCRB CDR3s that were moderately but significantly shorter.

Sequenced material consisted of expressed TCRB transcripts (all of the isolated RNA was reverse transcribed). Sequencing used immunoSEQ multiplex PCR; TCRdb keeps in-frame clones, though not all of them. This sample has 300,000 or so clones, with about 14% found just once. The sample comprised naive CD4+ T cells from blood. These receptors all stem from a woman aged 18-30 years with type 1 diabetes.

This sequence joins TRBV5-1 and TRBJ2-5; TRBD1 matches 7 bases. V lost 4 bases to trimming and J lost 2 bases; unmatched junction nucleotides: 8. The CDR3 is made up of 15 amino acids. Germline V gene lookup returns CDR1 SGHRS and CDR2 YFSETQ. The CDR3 spells CASSRDSFLQETQYF. CDR3 DNA sequence: TGCGCCAGCAGCCGGGACAGCTTTCTGCAAGAGACCCAGTACTTC.

Comment on this clone: At one boundary the junction diverges from the germline segment, which might be a read error. This chain links TRBV10-3 with TRBJ2-3, with TRBD1 as a possible D gene (6 bases). The length of the CDR3 is 12 residues. Germline CDR1 and CDR2: ENHRY and SYGVKD. The CDR3 loop reads CAVRGDTDTQYF. CDR3 bases: TGTGCCGTCAGGGGAGACACAGATACGCAGTATTTT.

The chain recombines TRBV15 with TRBJ2-3, with D possibly being TRBD2 (5 bases). The CDR3 is made up of 16 amino acids. V was shortened by 0 bases and J by 1 base, with 11 bases between the two germline ends. The V gene's germline CDR1 is LNHNV and CDR2 YYDKDF (reference sequence). CDR3 amino acids: CATSRDLGVGTDTQYF. As DNA, the CDR3 is TGTGCCACCAGCAGAGATCTGGGAGTAGGCACAGATACGCAGTATTTT.

This chain connects TRBV28 to TRBJ2-1; TRBD1 matches 9 bases. V shed 5 bases, J shed 5 bases, and the junction held 7 bases outside the gene matches. The CDR3 spans 15 residues. Germline CDR1 and CDR2: MDHEN and SYDVKM. This chain's CDR3 is CASSLPTGGHNEQFF. CDR3 bases: TGTGCCAGCAGTCTCCCGACAGGGGGTCACAATGAGCAGTTCTTC.

There are a few counts of this clone. The chain uses TRBV30 and TRBJ2-2; a weak D match, TRBD2 (5 bases). Germline CDR1 and CDR2: GTSNPN and SVGIG (reference sequence). The CDR3 contains 17 residues. V gave up 2 bases and J gave up 4 bases, with 20 bases separating them. Written as DNA, the CDR3 is TGTGCCTGGAGTAGAAGCCGGACTCCCCCGGTCACCGGGGAGCTGTTTTTT. Its protein is CAWSRSRTPPVTGELFF.

Only a few counts were recorded for this clone. The chain links TRBV11-2 to TRBJ2-1, with a possible D match to TRBD2 (5 bases). This CDR3 has 18 amino acids. Germline CDR1 reads SGHAT; CDR2 reads FQNNGV. The V gene lost 5 bases and the J gene lost 0 bases, with 20 bases spanning the gap. As DNA, the CDR3 is TGTGCCAGCAGCGAACGGAGGAAGACGGAGAGCTCCTACAATGAGCAGTTCTTC. Translated, it gives CASSERRKTESSYNEQFF.

This clone was observed a few times. The CDR3 spells CASSMGDYEQYV. The CDR3 nucleotides are TGTGCCAGCAGCATGGGGGACTACGAGCAGTACGTC. This chain connects TRBV2 to TRBJ2-7, with D perhaps given as TRBD1 or TRBD2 (5 bases each). The length of the CDR3 is 12 residues. Germline CDR1 reads SNHLY; CDR2 reads FYNNEI. The V and J ends lost 6 bases and 3 bases respectively, with 9 bases between them.

This clone showed up just a few times. The chain couples TRBV11-2 to TRBJ2-3; TRBD2 aligns across 11 bases. CDR1 is SGHAT, CDR2 FQNNGV, per germline. V shed 5 bases and J 2 bases; nucleotides not matched to a gene: 6. The CDR3 length is 16 residues. The CDR3 here is CASSAGTSGYTDTQYF. The CDR3 region has the DNA TGTGCCAGCAGCGCCGGGACTAGCGGTTACACAGATACGCAGTATTTT.

This clone was recorded a few times. This chain connects TRBV6-6 to TRBJ2-5; D unclear. The germline CDR1 and CDR2 sequences are MNHNY and SVGAGI (reference sequence). V was trimmed by 2 bases and J by 1 base, leaving 8 bases between them. This CDR3 is 14 amino acids long. CDR3 in amino acids: CASSYRGTQETQYF. In DNA, the CDR3 is TGTGCCAGCAGTTACCGCGGAACCCAAGAGACCCAGTACTTC.

The chain combines TRBV30 with TRBJ1-2, with TRBD1 matching over 7 bases. V was clipped by 4 bases and J by 4 bases; unmatched bases: 0. Germline lookup yields CDR1 GTSNPN and CDR2 SVGIG (reference sequence). There are 11 residues in the CDR3. The CDR3 loop reads CAWNRGYGYTF. As DNA, the CDR3 is TGTGCCTGGAACAGGGGCTATGGCTACACCTTC. Full variable domain (missing parts from reference TRBV30 and TRBJ1-2): SQTIHQWPATLVQPVGSPLSLECTVEGTSNPNLYWYRQAAGRGLQLLFYSVGIGQISSEVPQNLSASRPQDRQFILSSKKLLLSDSGFYLCAWNRGYGYTFGSGTRLTVV.

This clone has a handful of counts. The chain couples TRBV30 to TRBJ2-1; 8 positions match TRBD2. The ends lost 3 bases at V and 9 bases at J; junction bases unmatched: 10. Germline-derived CDR1 and CDR2 are GTSNPN and SVGIG (reference sequence). The CDR3 length is 14 residues. CDR3 bases: TGTGCCTGGAGAGGACTAGCAATTAAGACTGAGCAGTTCTTC. Its translation is CAWRGLAIKTEQFF.

This clone occurred a few times. V is TRBV10-1 and J is TRBJ2-1, with D unclear. The germline V gene has CDR1 WNHNN and CDR2 SYGVQD (reference sequence). CDR3 size: 14 residues. Trimming removed 5 bases at V and 2 bases at J, with 10 bases between. As DNA, the CDR3 is TGCGCCAGCAGTAGAGATTCCCCCTACAATGAGCAGTTCTTC. As protein: CASSRDSPYNEQFF.

The rearrangement links TRBV5-1 to TRBJ2-7; 7 bases align to TRBD2. Germline lookup yields CDR1 SGHRS and CDR2 YFSETQ. The CDR3 extends over 16 amino acids. V shed 3 bases, J shed 7 bases, and the junction held 16 bases outside the gene matches. CDR3 sequence: CASSSPLGGGPREQYV. CDR3 coding DNA: TGCGCCAGCAGCTCTCCGTTGGGGGGAGGGCCTCGGGAGCAGTACGTC.

The chain recombines TRBV11-3 with TRBJ2-3; D call uncertain. V was shortened by 2 bases and J by 5 bases, with 5 bases between the two germline ends. Germline loops: CDR1 SGHNT, CDR2 YENEEA. This CDR3 region has 12 residues. CDR3 protein: CASSLRVDTQYF. The CDR3 nucleotides read TGTGCCAGCAGCTTACGGGTAGATACGCAGTATTTT.

CDR3 sequence (DNA): TGTGCCAGCTCCACAGGGGGCGATCCAGCTTTCTTT. It codes for CASSTGGDPAFF. This chain joins TRBV18 and TRBJ1-1; 9 nucleotides match TRBD1. This CDR3 has 12 amino acids. V trimming: 6 bases; J trimming: 10 bases; junction bases outside the gene matches: 6. The germline CDR1 and CDR2 sequences are KGHSH and LQKENI.

Only a few counts were recorded for this clone. This chain uses TRBV7-8 with TRBJ1-4; possibly TRBD1 for D (6 bases). V was cut by 2 bases and J by 13 bases, with 17 bases left in between. CDR3 size: 14 residues. CDR1 is SGHVS and CDR2 is FQNEAQ in the germline V gene. For the CDR3, the DNA is TGTGCCAGCAGCTTACGCACCCACAGGGTTGGACTGTTTTTT. Translation gives CASSLRTHRVGLFF.

This clone has only a few counts. The rearrangement uses TRBV4-3 and TRBJ1-5, with D possibly matching TRBD1 (6 bases). The CDR3 covers 16 residues. Germline V CDR1 and CDR2: LGHNA, YSLEER. Deletions cut 0 bases from V and 6 bases from J, with 15 bases between. This CDR3 is CASSQDRGTWGQPQHF. CDR3 nucleotides: TGCGCCAGCAGCCAAGATCGTGGGACATGGGGTCAGCCCCAGCATTTT.

The J gene is TRBJ2-1, the V gene TRBV30; TRBD2 matches at 8 bases. V shed 2 bases and J 6 bases; nucleotides not matched to a gene: 6. CDR1 is GTSNPN, CDR2 SVGIG, per germline (reference sequence). The CDR3 extends over 14 amino acids. CDR3 coding DNA: TGTGCCTGGAGTCGGGGGGGTACCAGCAATGAGCAGTTCTTC. It yields the protein CAWSRGGTSNEQFF.

The chain uses TRBV30 and TRBJ1-2; TRBD1 aligns across 10 bases. The trim removed 2 bases at V and 8 bases at J, leaving 2 bases unmatched. Per germline, CDR1 GTSNPN and CDR2 SVGIG (reference sequence). The CDR3 sequence is 12 residues long. Here the CDR3 DNA reads TGTGCCTGGAGTCGGACAGGGGGGGGCTACACCTTC. Protein sequence: CAWSRTGGGYTF.